A selection of T cell receptor beta chains follows, all from one sample in a study of cytomegalovirus exposure and HLA in healthy donors. This table comes from immunoSEQ multiplex PCR, and its TCRdb copy is limited to in-frame clones, with some not included. The table includes tens of thousands of clones, around three fifths detected once. Sequencing used PBMCs. Receptors were obtained from a woman in her 50s in good health and CMV-seropositive. CDR3s include the opening cysteine and the closing phenylalanine or tryptophan. The D gene is left open where the match is weak. The size entry is marked missing in some rows and otherwise reads once, few, many or a size class.

TRBV9	TRBJ1-2	NA	NA	CASSAQTYGYTF	TGTGCCAGCAGCGCCCAAACTTATGGCTACACCTTC
TRBV14	TRBJ1-2	NA	TRBD1	CASSPGGFGYTF	TGTGCCAGCAGCCCAGGGGGGTTTGGCTACACCTTC
TRBV5-6	TRBJ1-5	few	NA	CASSSPREYSNQPQHF	TGTGCCAGCAGCTCCCCAAGAGAGTATAGCAATCAGCCCCAGCATTTT
TRBV30	TRBJ2-7	NA	TRBD1	CAWLGQGANEQYF	TGTGCCTGGCTGGGACAGGGGGCTAACGAGCAGTACTTC
TRBV10-2	TRBJ2-1	NA	NA	CASSPTSRGSNEQFF	TGCGCCAGCAGCCCGACTTCACGGGGAAGCAATGAGCAGTTCTTC
TRBV5-6	TRBJ1-3	NA	NA	CASSLGSGVSGNTIYF	TGTGCCAGCAGCTTGGGGTCAGGGGTCTCTGGAAACACCATATATTTT
TRBV30	TRBJ1-2	NA	NA	CAWSTGGERGYTF	TGTGCCTGGAGTACCGGGGGAGAGAGGGGCTACACCTTC
TRBV19	TRBJ1-5	NA	NA	CASSAYRDNQPQHF	TGTGCCAGTAGTGCCTACAGGGACAATCAGCCCCAGCATTTT
TRBV27	TRBJ2-1	NA	NA	CASKEGHSEQFF	TGTGCCAGCAAGGAGGGCCATTCGGAGCAGTTCTTC
TRBV11-2	TRBJ2-7	NA	TRBD1	CASSPANRDRGTDYEQYF	TGTGCCAGCAGCCCTGCTAACCGGGACAGGGGGACAGACTACGAGCAGTACTTC
TRBV7-7	TRBJ2-5	NA	TRBD2	CASSFTSVGTQYF	TGTGCCAGCAGCTTTACTAGCGTGGGGACCCAGTACTTC
TRBV27	TRBJ2-7	NA	TRBD2	CASSPRTRISYEQYF	TGTGCCAGCAGTCCGCGGACTAGGATCTCCTACGAGCAGTACTTC
TRBV25-1	TRBJ2-7	NA	TRBD1	CASSGLEGQGSHEQYF	TGTGCCAGCAGTGGACTAGAGGGACAGGGGAGCCACGAGCAGTACTTC
TRBV2	TRBJ1-2	NA	NA	CASSERDTGGYTF	TGTGCCAGCAGTGAGAGGGACACCGGTGGCTACACCTTC
TRBV11-1	TRBJ2-3	NA	NA	CASSPAGENTQYF	TGTGCCAGCAGCCCTGCAGGGGAAAATACGCAGTATTTT
TRBV28	TRBJ2-3	NA	NA	CASKPFAGANTDTQYF	TGTGCCAGCAAACCCTTTGCGGGGGCCAACACAGATACGCAGTATTTT
TRBV28	TRBJ2-3	NA	NA	CASSPQITGTDTQYF	TGTGCCAGCAGTCCCCAGATAACAGGGACAGATACGCAGTATTTT
TRBV15	TRBJ1-1	NA	TRBD1	CATSREAGQGERNTEAFF	TGTGCCACCAGCAGAGAGGCGGGACAGGGGGAGAGGAACACTGAAGCTTTCTTT
TRBV2	TRBJ2-4	NA	NA	CASREWTENIQYF	TGTGCCAGCAGGGAGTGGACAGAGAACATTCAGTACTTC
TRBV9	TRBJ1-2	NA	TRBD1	CASTPMTGKLGGYTF	TGTGCCAGCACCCCTATGACAGGGAAATTAGGGGGCTACACCTTC
TRBV28	TRBJ1-5	NA	NA	CASSPPGERQPQHF	TGTGCCAGCAGTCCGCCGGGGGAACGACAGCCCCAGCATTTT
TRBV29-1	TRBJ2-1	NA	NA	CSGTGTLNEQFF	TGCAGCGGTACCGGGACACTGAATGAGCAGTTCTTC
TRBV18	TRBJ1-1	NA	TRBD1	CASQTGEATEAFF	TGTGCCAGCCAAACAGGGGAGGCCACTGAAGCTTTCTTT
TRBV5-1	TRBJ2-5	NA	NA	CASSLSTGSVLETQYF	TGCGCCAGCAGCTTGTCTACAGGGAGCGTGCTTGAGACCCAGTACTTC
TRBV5-1	TRBJ2-1	few	TRBD2	CASSFRAGGDYNEQFF	TGCGCCAGCAGCTTCCGAGCGGGGGGCGATTACAATGAGCAGTTCTTC
TRBV30	TRBJ1-4	few	TRBD1	CAWRSRQGRGRKLFF	TGTGCCTGGAGATCCCGACAGGGGAGGGGAAGAAAACTGTTTTTT
TRBV5-6	TRBJ2-7	NA	NA	CASSHWDTLNEQYF	TGTGCCAGCAGCCATTGGGACACTCTTAATGAGCAGTACTTC
TRBV9	TRBJ2-1	NA	NA	CASSILNEQFF	TGTGCCAGCAGCATCCTGAATGAGCAGTTCTTC
TRBV11-2	TRBJ2-7	NA	NA	CASSGDFYEQYF	TGTGCCAGCAGCGGAGATTTCTACGAGCAGTACTTC
TRBV29-1	TRBJ2-7	NA	TRBD1	CSVWTGGGVLYEQYF	TGCAGCGTTTGGACAGGGGGCGGCGTGCTCTACGAGCAGTACTTC
TRBV6-5	TRBJ1-2	many	TRBD1	CASSYSPQGALGYTF	TGTGCCAGCAGTTACTCTCCCCAGGGGGCCCTCGGCTACACCTTC
TRBV29-1	TRBJ2-1	NA	TRBD1	CSSTQGQGLNEQFF	TGCAGCTCAACCCAGGGACAGGGACTCAATGAGCAGTTCTTC
TRBV7-9	TRBJ2-7	NA	NA	CASSSTGGGYEQYF	TGTGCCAGCAGCTCCACCGGGGGAGGCTACGAGCAGTACTTC
TRBV5-1	TRBJ2-3	NA	TRBD1	CASRETGDEDTQYF	TGCGCCAGCAGAGAGACAGGGGACGAGGATACGCAGTATTTT
TRBV4-1	TRBJ2-1	NA	TRBD2	CASSQELAGRAPFF	TGCGCCAGCAGCCAAGAGCTAGCGGGGCGGGCACCGTTCTTC
TRBV27	TRBJ2-1	NA	NA	CASSSGTLHSNEQFF	TGTGCCAGCAGTTCCGGGACTCTCCACAGCAATGAGCAGTTCTTC
TRBV28	TRBJ1-2	NA	TRBD1	CASSLGGTGGGYGYTF	TGTGCCAGCAGTTTGGGAGGGACAGGGGGAGGCTATGGCTACACCTTC
TRBV2	TRBJ2-1	few	TRBD2	CASSEGLAGDNEQFF	TGTGCCAGCAGTGAAGGGCTAGCGGGGGACAATGAGCAGTTCTTC
TRBV6-1	TRBJ1-6	NA	NA	CASSEASGIHNSPLHF	TGTGCCAGCAGTGAAGCGTCCGGGATTCATAATTCACCCCTCCACTTT
TRBV11-2	TRBJ1-1	NA	TRBD1	CASSAPGTGYTEAFF	TGTGCCAGCAGCGCACCGGGGACAGGATACACTGAAGCTTTCTTT
TRBV9	TRBJ2-7	few	TRBD1	CASSPTGTGHYEQYF	TGTGCCAGCAGCCCCACCGGGACAGGTCACTACGAGCAGTACTTC
TRBV6-5	TRBJ1-5	NA	TRBD1	CASSYPLGTGDQPQHF	TGTGCCAGCAGTTACCCGCTCGGGACAGGGGATCAGCCCCAGCATTTT
TRBV7-6	TRBJ2-7	NA	NA	CASSLTQGRNEQYF	TGTGCCAGCAGCTTGACTCAGGGAAGGAACGAGCAGTACTTC
TRBV4-1	TRBJ1-2	NA	NA	CASSQDLELQGWVNYGYTF	TGCGCCAGCAGCCAAGATTTGGAGTTGCAGGGGTGGGTTAACTATGGCTACACCTTC
TRBV28	TRBJ1-1	NA	TRBD1	CASMNAGGTEAFF	TGTGCCAGCATGAACGCAGGGGGTACTGAAGCTTTCTTT
TRBV27	TRBJ2-3	NA	NA	CASSYQEGHENTQYF	TGTGCCAGCAGTTATCAGGAGGGTCATGAGAATACGCAGTATTTT
TRBV4-3	TRBJ1-1	few	NA	CASSQVLGEATEAFF	TGCGCCAGCAGCCAAGTCCTAGGGGAGGCCACTGAAGCTTTCTTT
TRBV9	TRBJ2-2	NA	NA	CASSLSRQGTTTGELFF	TGTGCCAGCAGCCTATCCCGACAGGGGACTACGACCGGGGAGCTGTTTTTT
TRBV11-2	TRBJ2-7	once	TRBD2	CASSKLAGANYEQYF	TGTGCCAGCAGCAAACTAGCGGGGGCCAACTACGAGCAGTACTTC
TRBV5-1	TRBJ2-5	NA	TRBD2	CASRDASGGAETQYF	TGCGCCAGCCGGGACGCTAGCGGGGGGGCGGAGACCCAGTACTTC
TRBV28	TRBJ2-1	once	TRBD1	CASSWTGKNYNEQFF	TGTGCCAGCAGTTGGACAGGGAAGAACTACAATGAGCAGTTCTTC
TRBV25-1	TRBJ2-1	few	NA	CASSASRGIYNEQFF	TGTGCCAGCAGTGCCTCCAGGGGAATATACAATGAGCAGTTCTTC
TRBV4-2	TRBJ2-7	NA	NA	CASSQDLQAYEQYF	TGTGCCAGCAGCCAAGATCTCCAGGCCTACGAGCAGTACTTC